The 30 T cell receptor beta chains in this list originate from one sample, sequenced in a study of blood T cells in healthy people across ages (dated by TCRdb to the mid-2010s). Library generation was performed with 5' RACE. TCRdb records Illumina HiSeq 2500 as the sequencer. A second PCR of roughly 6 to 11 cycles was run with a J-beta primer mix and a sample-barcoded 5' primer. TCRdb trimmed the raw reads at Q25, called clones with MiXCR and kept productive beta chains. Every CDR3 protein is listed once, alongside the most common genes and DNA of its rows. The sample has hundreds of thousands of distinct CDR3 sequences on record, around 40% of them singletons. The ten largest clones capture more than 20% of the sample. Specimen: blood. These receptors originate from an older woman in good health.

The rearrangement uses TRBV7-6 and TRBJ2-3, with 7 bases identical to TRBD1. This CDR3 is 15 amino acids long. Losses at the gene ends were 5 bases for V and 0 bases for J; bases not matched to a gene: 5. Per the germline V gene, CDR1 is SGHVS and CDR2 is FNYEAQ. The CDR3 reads CASSVRDSSTDTQYF. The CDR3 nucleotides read TGTGCCAGCAGCGTACGGGACAGTAGCACAGATACGCAGTATTTT.

The DNA for the CDR3 is TGTGCCAGCAGTACCGGGCCCCGTCAGAATGAGCAGTTCTTC. Translating it yields CASSTGPRQNEQFF. The chain couples TRBV6-1 to TRBJ2-1; D ambiguous. CDR1 is MNHNS, CDR2 SASEGT, per germline. V lost 5 bases and J lost 7, with 15 bases in between. The length of the CDR3 is 14 residues.

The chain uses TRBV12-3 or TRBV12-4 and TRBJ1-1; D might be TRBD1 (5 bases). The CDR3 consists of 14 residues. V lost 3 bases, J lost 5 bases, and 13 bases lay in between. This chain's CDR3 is CASSFPGGGTEAFF. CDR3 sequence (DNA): TGTGCCAGCAGTTTCCCCGGGGGGGGAACTGAAGCTTTCTTT.

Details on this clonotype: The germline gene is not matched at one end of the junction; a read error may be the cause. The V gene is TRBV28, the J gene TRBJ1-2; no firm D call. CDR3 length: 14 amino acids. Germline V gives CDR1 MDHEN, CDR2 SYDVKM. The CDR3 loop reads CASSSGLANYDYTF. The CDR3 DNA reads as TGTGCCAGCAGTTCGGGGTTAGCTAACTATGACTACACCTTC.

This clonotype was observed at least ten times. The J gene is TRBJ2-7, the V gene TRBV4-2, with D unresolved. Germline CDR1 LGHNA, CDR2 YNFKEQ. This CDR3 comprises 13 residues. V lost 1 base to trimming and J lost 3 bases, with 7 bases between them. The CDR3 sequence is CASSQAKNYEQYF. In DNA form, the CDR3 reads TGTGCCAGCAGCCAAGCGAAGAACTACGAGCAGTACTTC.

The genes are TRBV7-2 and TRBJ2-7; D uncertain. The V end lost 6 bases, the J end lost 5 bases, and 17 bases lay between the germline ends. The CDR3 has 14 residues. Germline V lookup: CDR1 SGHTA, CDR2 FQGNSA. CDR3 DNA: TGTGCCAGCAGGCCCACGTTCCCAGGTCACGAGCAGTACTTC. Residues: CASRPTFPGHEQYF.

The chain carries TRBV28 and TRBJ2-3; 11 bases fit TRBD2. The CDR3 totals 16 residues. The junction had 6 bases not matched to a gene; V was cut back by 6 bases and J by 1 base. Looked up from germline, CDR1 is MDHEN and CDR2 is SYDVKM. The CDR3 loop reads CASRTVTSGGTDTQYF. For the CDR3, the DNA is TGTGCCAGCAGGACCGTGACTAGCGGGGGCACAGATACGCAGTATTTT.

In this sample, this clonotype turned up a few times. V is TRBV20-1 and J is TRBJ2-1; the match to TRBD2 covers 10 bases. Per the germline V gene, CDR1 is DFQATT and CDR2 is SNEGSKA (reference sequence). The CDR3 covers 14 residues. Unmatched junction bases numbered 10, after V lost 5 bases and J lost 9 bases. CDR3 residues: CSALDGTSVVEQFF. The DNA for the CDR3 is TGCAGTGCTTTAGATGGGACTAGCGTGGTTGAGCAGTTCTTC.

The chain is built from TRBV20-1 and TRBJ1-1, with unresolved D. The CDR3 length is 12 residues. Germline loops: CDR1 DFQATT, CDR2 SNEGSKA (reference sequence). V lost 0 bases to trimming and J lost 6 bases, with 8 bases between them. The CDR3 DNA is TGCAGTGCTAGAGAGTATAAGCCTGAAGCTTTCTTT. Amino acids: CSAREYKPEAFF.

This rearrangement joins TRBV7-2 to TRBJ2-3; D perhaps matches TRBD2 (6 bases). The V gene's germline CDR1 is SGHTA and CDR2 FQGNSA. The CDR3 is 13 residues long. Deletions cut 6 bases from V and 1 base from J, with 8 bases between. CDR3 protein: CASRSGRTDTQYF. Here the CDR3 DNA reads TGTGCCAGCAGGAGCGGGCGCACAGATACGCAGTATTTT.

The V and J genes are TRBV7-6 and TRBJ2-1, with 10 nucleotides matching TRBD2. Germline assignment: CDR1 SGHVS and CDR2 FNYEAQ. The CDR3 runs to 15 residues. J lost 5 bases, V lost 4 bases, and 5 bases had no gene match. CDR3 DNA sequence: TGTGCCAGCAGCTCGACTAGCGGGCCTGACAATGAGCAGTTCTTC. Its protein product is CASSSTSGPDNEQFF.

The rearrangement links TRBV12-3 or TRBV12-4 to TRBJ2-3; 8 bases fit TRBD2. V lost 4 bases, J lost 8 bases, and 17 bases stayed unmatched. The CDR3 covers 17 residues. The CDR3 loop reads CASSSPIMAGGLGTQYF. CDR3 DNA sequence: TGTGCCAGCAGTTCCCCAATTATGGCGGGGGGCCTGGGTACGCAGTATTTT.

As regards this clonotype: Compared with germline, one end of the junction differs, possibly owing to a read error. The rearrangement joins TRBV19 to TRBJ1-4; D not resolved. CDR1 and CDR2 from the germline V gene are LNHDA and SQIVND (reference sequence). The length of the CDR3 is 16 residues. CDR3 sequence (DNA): TGTGACAGTACGGCTCGGCGACTGGGAGACAATGAAAAACTGTTTTTT. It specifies CDSTARRLGDNEKLFF.

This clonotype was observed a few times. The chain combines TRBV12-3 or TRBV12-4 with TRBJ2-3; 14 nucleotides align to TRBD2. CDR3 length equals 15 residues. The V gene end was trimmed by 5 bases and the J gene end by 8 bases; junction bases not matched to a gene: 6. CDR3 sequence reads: CASSEGLAGVGTQYF. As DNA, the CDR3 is TGTGCCAGCAGTGAGGGACTAGCGGGAGTCGGTACGCAGTATTTT.

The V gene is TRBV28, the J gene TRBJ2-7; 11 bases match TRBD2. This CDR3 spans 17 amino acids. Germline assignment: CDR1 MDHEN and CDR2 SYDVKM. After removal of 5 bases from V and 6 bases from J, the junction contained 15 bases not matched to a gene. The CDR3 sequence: CASSVIPGTSGGSEQYF. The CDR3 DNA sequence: TGTGCCAGCAGTGTAATCCCCGGGACTAGCGGAGGATCCGAGCAGTACTTC.

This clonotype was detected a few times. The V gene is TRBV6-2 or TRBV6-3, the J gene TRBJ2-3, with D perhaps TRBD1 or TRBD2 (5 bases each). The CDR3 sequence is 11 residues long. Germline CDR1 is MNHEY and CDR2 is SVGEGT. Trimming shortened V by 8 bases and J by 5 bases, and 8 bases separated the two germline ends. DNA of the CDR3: TGTGCCAGCGGGGACCTAGATACGCAGTATTTT. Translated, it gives CASGDLDTQYF.

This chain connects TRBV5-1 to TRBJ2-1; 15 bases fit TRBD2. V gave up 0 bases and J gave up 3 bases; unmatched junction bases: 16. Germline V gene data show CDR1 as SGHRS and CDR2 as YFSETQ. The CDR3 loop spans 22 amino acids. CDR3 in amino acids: CASSLDPVMGLAGGQRYNEQFF. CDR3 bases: TGCGCCAGCAGCTTGGACCCGGTTATGGGACTAGCGGGAGGCCAACGCTACAATGAGCAGTTCTTC. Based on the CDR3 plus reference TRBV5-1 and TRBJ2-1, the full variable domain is KAGVTQTPRYLIKTRGQQVTLSCSPISGHRSVSWYQQTPGQGLQFLFEYFSETQRNKGNFPGRFSGRQFSNSRSEMNVSTLELGDSALYLCASSLDPVMGLAGGQRYNEQFFGPGTRLTVL.

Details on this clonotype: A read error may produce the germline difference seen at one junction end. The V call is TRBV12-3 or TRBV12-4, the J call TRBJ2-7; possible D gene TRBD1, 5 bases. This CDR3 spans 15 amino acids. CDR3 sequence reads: CAGSLSRQGSYEQYF. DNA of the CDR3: TGTGCCGGCAGTTTAAGCCGTCAGGGCTCCTACGAGCAGTACTTC.

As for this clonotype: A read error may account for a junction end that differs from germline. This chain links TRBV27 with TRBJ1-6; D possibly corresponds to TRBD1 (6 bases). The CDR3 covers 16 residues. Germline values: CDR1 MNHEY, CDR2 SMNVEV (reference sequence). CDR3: CASSPQGSSYNSPLHF. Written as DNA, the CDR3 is TGTGCCAGCAGTCCTCAGGGGAGCTCCTATAATTCGCCCCTCCACTTT.

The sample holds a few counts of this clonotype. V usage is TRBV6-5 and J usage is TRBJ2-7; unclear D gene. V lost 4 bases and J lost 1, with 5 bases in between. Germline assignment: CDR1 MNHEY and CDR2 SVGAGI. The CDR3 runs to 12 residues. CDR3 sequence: CASSSESYEQYF. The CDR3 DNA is TGTGCCAGCAGTTCCGAGTCCTACGAGCAGTACTTC.

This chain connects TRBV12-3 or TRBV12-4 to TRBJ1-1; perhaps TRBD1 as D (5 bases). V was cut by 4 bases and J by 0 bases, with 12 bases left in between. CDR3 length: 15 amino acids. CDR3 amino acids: CASSSEGNLNTEAFF. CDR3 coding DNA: TGTGCCAGCAGTTCAGAGGGGAACCTGAACACTGAAGCTTTCTTT.

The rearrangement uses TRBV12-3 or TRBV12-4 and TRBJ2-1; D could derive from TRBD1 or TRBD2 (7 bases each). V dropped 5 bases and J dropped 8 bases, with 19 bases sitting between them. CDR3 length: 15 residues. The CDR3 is CASSPPQGGWHEQFF. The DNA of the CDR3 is TGTGCCAGCAGTCCCCCCCAGGGGGGGTGGCATGAGCAGTTCTTC.

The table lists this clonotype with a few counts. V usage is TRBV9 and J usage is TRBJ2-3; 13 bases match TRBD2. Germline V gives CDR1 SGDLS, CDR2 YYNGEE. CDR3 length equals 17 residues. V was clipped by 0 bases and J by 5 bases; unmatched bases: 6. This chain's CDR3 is CASSVGTSGRRQDTQYF. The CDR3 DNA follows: TGTGCCAGCAGCGTAGGGACTAGCGGGAGAAGACAAGATACGCAGTATTTT.

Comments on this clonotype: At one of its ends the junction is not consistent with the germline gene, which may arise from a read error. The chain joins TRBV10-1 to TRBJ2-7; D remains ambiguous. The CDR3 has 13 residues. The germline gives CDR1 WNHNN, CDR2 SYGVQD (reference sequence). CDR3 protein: CTSSDSASNEQYF. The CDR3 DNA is TGCACCAGCAGTGACTCAGCCTCCAACGAGCAGTACTTC.

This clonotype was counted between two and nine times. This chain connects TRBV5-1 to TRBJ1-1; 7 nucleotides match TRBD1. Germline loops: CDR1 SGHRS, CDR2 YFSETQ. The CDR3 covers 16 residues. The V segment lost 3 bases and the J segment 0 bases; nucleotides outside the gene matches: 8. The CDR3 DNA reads TGCGCCAGCAGCTCCGGGACAGCTCAAATGAACACTGAAGCTTTCTTT. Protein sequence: CASSSGTAQMNTEAFF.

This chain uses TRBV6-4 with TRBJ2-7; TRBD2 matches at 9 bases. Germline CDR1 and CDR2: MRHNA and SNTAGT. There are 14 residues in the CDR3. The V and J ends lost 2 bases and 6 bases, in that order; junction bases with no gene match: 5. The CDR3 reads CASSDGSGGGEQYF. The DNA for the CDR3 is TGTGCCAGCAGTGACGGTAGCGGGGGTGGCGAGCAGTACTTC.

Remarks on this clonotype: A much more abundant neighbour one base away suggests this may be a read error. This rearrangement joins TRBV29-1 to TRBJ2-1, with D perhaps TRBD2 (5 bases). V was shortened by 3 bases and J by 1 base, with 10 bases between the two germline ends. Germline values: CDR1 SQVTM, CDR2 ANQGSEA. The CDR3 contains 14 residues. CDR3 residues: CSVDDPGSYNEQFF. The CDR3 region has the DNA TGCAGCGTTGATGACCCGGGATCCTACAATGAGCAGTTCTTC.

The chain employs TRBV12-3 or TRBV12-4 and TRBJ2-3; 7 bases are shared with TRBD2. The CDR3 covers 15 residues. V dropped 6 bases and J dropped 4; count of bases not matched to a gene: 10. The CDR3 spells CASSLLGLVADTQYF. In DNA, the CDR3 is TGTGCCAGCAGCCTTCTAGGACTAGTAGCAGATACGCAGTATTTT.

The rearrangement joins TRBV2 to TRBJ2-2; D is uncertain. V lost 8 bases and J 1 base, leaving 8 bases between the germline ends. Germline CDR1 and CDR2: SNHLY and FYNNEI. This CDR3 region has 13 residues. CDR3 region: CASGAVNTGELFF. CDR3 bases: TGTGCCAGCGGTGCGGTGAACACCGGGGAGCTGTTTTTT.

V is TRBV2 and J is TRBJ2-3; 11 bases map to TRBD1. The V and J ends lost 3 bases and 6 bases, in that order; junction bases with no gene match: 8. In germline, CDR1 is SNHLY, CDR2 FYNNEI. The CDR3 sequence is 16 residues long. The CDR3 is CASSEDRGRLMDTQYF. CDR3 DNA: TGTGCCAGCAGTGAGGACAGGGGGCGCCTCATGGATACGCAGTATTTT. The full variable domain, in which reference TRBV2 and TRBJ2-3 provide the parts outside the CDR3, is EPEVTQTPSHQVTQMGQEVILRCVPISNHLYFYWYRQILGQKVEFLVSFYNNEISEKSEIFDDQFSVERPDGSNFTLKIRSTKLEDSAMYFCASSEDRGRLMDTQYFGPGTRLTVL.